This passage covers 6 T cell receptor beta chains from one sample sequenced in a study of blood T cells in healthy people across ages. A second PCR, run for about 7 to 11 cycles, used a sample-barcoded 5' primer plus a J-beta primer mix. TCRdb used MiXCR to reprocess the 5' RACE reads, holding one entry per CDR3 protein. This table holds fewer than 1,200,000 distinct CDR3 sequences, 20% to 25% found once. Another study also made use of these data, one on T cells of mothers and their children.

Sequencing was performed on blood. The receptors were sampled from a girl aged 2 to 10 in good health.

This clonotype turned up a few times. The chain combines TRBV7-3 with TRBJ1-6; 10 bases map to TRBD1. CDR3 length: 12 residues. CDR1 is SGHTA and CDR2 is FQGTGA in the germline V gene. The V gene end was trimmed by 5 bases and the J gene end by 12 bases; junction bases not matched to a gene: 1. CDR3 coding DNA: TGTGCCAGCAGCGGGACAGGGGAACCCCTCCACTTT. This codes for CASSGTGEPLHF.

This clonotype has a handful of counts. The chain recombines TRBV28 with TRBJ2-1; the D gene is possibly TRBD1 (5 bases). The CDR3 extends over 14 amino acids. The germline V gene encodes CDR1 MDHEN and CDR2 SYDVKM. The V end lost 5 bases, the J end lost 8 bases, and 16 bases lay between the germline ends. CDR3 protein: CASSKDKRVDEQFF. Here the CDR3 DNA reads TGTGCCAGCAGTAAGGACAAAAGGGTCGATGAGCAGTTCTTC.

The rearrangement joins TRBV4-1 to TRBJ2-5, with a possible D match to TRBD2 (6 bases). V lost 2 bases, J lost 3 bases, and 7 bases lay in between. The length of the CDR3 is 13 residues. CDR1 MGHRA and CDR2 YSYEKL come from the germline V gene. CDR3 residues: CASSQWGEETQYF. The CDR3 DNA is TGCGCCAGCAGCCAATGGGGGGAAGAGACCCAGTACTTC.

This clonotype was counted only a few times. The chain combines TRBV10-1 with TRBJ2-4; D is unresolved. Germline assignment: CDR1 WNHNN and CDR2 SYGVQD (reference sequence). The CDR3 length is 13 residues. V was trimmed by 2 bases and J by 6 bases, leaving 8 bases between them. This CDR3 is CASSEIGRNIQYF. Here the CDR3 DNA reads TGCGCCAGCAGTGAGATAGGTCGAAACATTCAGTACTTC.

The J gene is TRBJ2-5, the V gene TRBV3-1; no clear D gene. CDR1 is LGHDT, CDR2 YNNKEL, per germline (reference sequence). Between the trimmed V and J ends, which lost 4 bases and 5 bases, there was a span of 17 bases. The length of the CDR3 is 15 residues. In nucleotides, the CDR3 is TGTGCCAGCAGCCGTATGCAGCTCCATACGGAGACCCAGTACTTC. Translated: CASSRMQLHTETQYF.

The chain joins TRBV4-2 to TRBJ2-5; D is undetermined. Germline V gene data show CDR1 as LGHNA and CDR2 as YNFKEQ. CDR3 length: 15 residues. V was shortened by 1 base and J by 3 bases, with 12 bases between the two germline ends. CDR3 loop: CASSQGLGQKETQYF. The DNA for the CDR3 is TGTGCCAGCAGCCAAGGTCTGGGTCAGAAAGAGACCCAGTACTTC.